This T cell receptor (beta chain) stems from a study of glioma-infiltrating T cells. Germline CDR1 is SGHKS and CDR2 is YYEKEE (reference sequence). Trimming stripped 4 bases from V and 4 bases from J, with 20 bases between. There are 16 residues in the CDR3. Using RNA template, CDR3s of TCR alpha and beta were amplified with iRepertoire arm-PCR. MiXCR was run by TCRdb on the multiplex PCR reads, yielding one entry per CDR3 protein. The repertoire holds around 90,000 distinct CDR3 sequences, with roughly 40% as singletons. The V gene is TRBV5-5, the J gene TRBJ2-5, with a tentative D call TRBD1 (5 bases). Sequenced sample: glioma tissue, nonneoplastic brain tissue, or PBMCs (not recorded which). The TCR originated in a human donor with low-grade glioma or glioblastoma, undergoing nonglioma brain surgery, or in good health (not recorded which). CDR3 sequence (DNA): TGTGCCAGCAGCCCCCTCCAGGGAAGGAAGGGAGAGACCCAGTACTTC. Protein sequence: CASSPLQGRKGETQYF.